This T cell receptor (beta chain) was sequenced during a study of blood T cell repertoires in COVID-19. At the level of the study: Specimens from acute and convalescent COVID-19 originated in the United States, Italy and Spain. PBMCs, B-cell-depleted T cells, or T cells provided the cDNA or gDNA that made up the material.

Clones were sequenced by immunoSEQ multiplex PCR, and TCRdb holds only the in-frame ones, with some missing. The top ten hold about 1% of the sample, which has approximately 500,000 clones, roughly nine tenths seen once. Germline trimming cut 6 bases from V and 0 bases from J; bases unmatched to any gene: 12. This CDR3 has 18 residues. The V gene's germline CDR1 is SNHLY and CDR2 FYNNEI. The genes are TRBV2 and TRBJ2-3; TRBD2 agrees at 10 bases. Input material: peripheral blood. This TCR was sampled from a man younger than 35 with COVID-19, enrolled during active disease. As DNA, the CDR3 is TGTGCCAGCAGCGGAGGACTAGCGGAGGCCTCTAGCACAGATACGCAGTATTTT. Translated: CASSGGLAEASSTDTQYF. Filled out from reference TRBV2 and TRBJ2-3, the complete variable domain reads EPEVTQTPSHQVTQMGQEVILRCVPISNHLYFYWYRQILGQKVEFLVSFYNNEISEKSEIFDDQFSVERPDGSNFTLKIRSTKLEDSAMYFCASSGGLAEASSTDTQYFGPGTRLTVL.